These 8 T cell receptor beta chains came from one sample sequenced in a study of T cells in Graves' hyperthyroidism and ophthalmopathy. There were TCR beta CDR3 regions amplified from RNA transcripts. The HTBI primer set was used in a first-round RT-PCR of the TCR CDR3. TCRdb analysed the multiplex PCR reads with MiXCR anew, one entry per CDR3 protein. The sample shows 550,000 to 600,000 distinct CDR3 sequences, 46% of them seen only once. Material: peripheral blood or thyroid tissue (not recorded which). These receptors came from an adult woman with Graves' disease, either hyperthyroidism or ophthalmopathy (not recorded which).

This clonotype occurred many times. The CDR3 protein is CASRGAPTGPMNTEAFF. In nucleotides, the CDR3 is TGTGCCAGTAGGGGGGCCCCGACAGGCCCTATGAACACTGAAGCTTTCTTT. The rearrangement uses TRBV19 and TRBJ1-1, with a weak D call TRBD1 (6 bases). Germline assignment: CDR1 LNHDA and CDR2 SQIVND (reference sequence). V was cut by 6 bases and J by 0 bases, with 20 bases left in between. This CDR3 contains 17 residues.

This clonotype has ten or more counts. This chain links TRBV20-1 with TRBJ1-6, with D uncertain. The CDR3 length is 10 residues. The germline gives CDR1 DFQATT, CDR2 SNEGSKA (reference sequence). Deletions cut 4 bases from V and 11 bases from J, with 6 bases between. DNA for the CDR3: TGCAGTGCTACCTCTCCACCCCTCCACTTT. Residues: CSATSPPLHF.

This chain joins TRBV20-1 and TRBJ2-7; 10 nucleotides line up with TRBD1. Germline values: CDR1 DFQATT, CDR2 SNEGSKA (reference sequence). V was clipped by 6 bases and J by 4 bases; unmatched bases: 15. CDR3 length: 16 residues. CDR3: CSAQQTGQGLGYEQYF. DNA of the CDR3: TGCAGTGCCCAACAAACGGGACAGGGGTTAGGTTACGAGCAGTACTTC.

This clonotype was seen many times. CDR3 in DNA: TGTGCCAGCAGCTTTGGGGTCGGCCGGGGAGAGCAGTACTTC. This translates into CASSFGVGRGEQYF. The chain is built from TRBV7-9 and TRBJ2-7; tentatively, D is TRBD2 (5 bases). The CDR3 is 14 amino acids. CDR1 is SEHNR and CDR2 is FQNEAQ in the germline V gene (reference sequence). The ends were cut back, 3 bases at V and 7 bases at J, with 16 bases in the middle.

The sample holds many counts of this clonotype. The chain employs TRBV7-2 and TRBJ2-2; D tentatively reads TRBD1 or TRBD2 (5 bases each). In germline, CDR1 is SGHTA, CDR2 FQGNSA. V was pared by 2 bases and J by 7 bases, with 14 bases between. The CDR3 contains 15 residues. For the CDR3, the DNA is TGTGCCAGCAGCTTAATCATAGGGGCGGGCGGGGAGCTGTTTTTT. Translated, it gives CASSLIIGAGGELFF.

This clonotype appeared many times. The rearrangement joins TRBV20-1 to TRBJ1-5; D gene uncertain. The CDR3 runs 13 residues. Germline V CDR1 and CDR2: DFQATT, SNEGSKA (reference sequence). V shed 4 bases and J shed 0 bases, with 7 bases lying between them. The CDR3 loop is CSAKGFSNQPQHF. CDR3 coding DNA: TGCAGTGCTAAGGGTTTTAGCAATCAGCCCCAGCATTTT.

This clonotype has at least ten counts. The J gene is TRBJ1-2, the V gene TRBV6-1; no reliable D call. CDR1 and CDR2 (germline): MNHNS, SASEGT. This CDR3 has 12 residues. V was clipped by 4 bases and J by 4 bases, with 7 bases between them. The CDR3 nucleotides read TGTGCCAGCAGTGCACGGACCTATGGCTACACCTTC. It yields the protein CASSARTYGYTF.

This clonotype was seen many times. One end of the junction is discordant with germline, which a read error may explain. The genes are TRBV15 and TRBJ1-5, with TRBD1 identical over 7 bases. Germline V lookup: CDR1 LNHNV, CDR2 YYDKDF (reference sequence). The CDR3 is 15 residues long. The DNA for the CDR3 is TGTGCCACCAGCAGAGGACAGGGAGGGGATCAGGCCCAGCATTTT. It encodes CATSRGQGGDQAQHF.